This T cell receptor (beta chain) was retrieved from a study of blood T cell repertoires in COVID-19 (dated by TCRdb to about 2020). About the study as a whole: The collaborator samples originated in the United States, Italy and Spain and spanned the acute and convalescent phases of COVID-19. The dataset comprised deeply sampled blood TCRbeta repertoires from subjects exposed to, actively infected with, or recovered from COVID-19. The prospective study material was composed of cDNA or gDNA derived from T cells, B-cell-depleted T cells, or PBMCs. Where HLA class I and class II types were available, the types were taken from metadata supplied by the sample provider, not from assay-based typing. Samples came from the ongoing ImmuneRACE study (first 160 participants) plus 1,254 subjects from 6 global collaborators. The repertoires were released in a freely available public database meant as a resource for research on the immune response to SARS-CoV-2. Sample metadata almost always included a de-identified subject ID, COVID-19 status, age in years and sex. The research as a whole found: Clinical and demographic metadata were provided uncurated, with the amount varying by source and participant.

Worth noting for this clone: The antigen it recognizes is unknown. No quality values exist for individual bases; no much larger clone is one base distant.

Whole blood was collected in K2EDTA tubes by collaborating institutions according to the institutions' own protocols. For TCRbeta analysis, collaborators shipped samples in one of three forms: frozen whole blood, isolated PBMCs, or DNA extracted from either of those sample types. TCRbeta CDR3 regions were amplified from genomic DNA by means of the immunoSEQ Assay, a bias-controlled multiplex PCR. In the source study's methods: Within the assay, amplification of reference gene primers was used to estimate how many nucleated cells each sample contained. To quantify the absolute abundance of each unique TCRbeta CDR3 rearrangement, sequence reads were collapsed and filtered. For each sample, productive Simpson clonality was calculated as the square root of Simpson's diversity index across productive rearrangements. TCRdb retrieved this table from immuneACCESS and kept in-frame rearrangements only. Not all clones are present; in checked studies, unresolved V genes account for under half, and no reason is known for the remainder. V and J calls and clone size are copied from that table; D and trimming were computed from the DNA. The sample includes nearly 25,000 clones, with around 81% observed a single time. Jointly, the top ten make up 6.5% of the sample.

Trimmed from V: 5 bases; trimmed from J: 0 bases; junction bases lacking a gene match: 1. The germline V gene (reference sequence) supplies CDR1 SGHKS and CDR2 YYEKEE. The CDR3, from cysteine to phenylalanine, totals 14 residues. The read is trimmed to its CDR3 DNA, 42 bases read in frame from base 1. The specimen was peripheral blood. The TCR was taken from a man between 65 and 85 years old with acute or convalescent COVID-19. This receptor chain uses TRBV5-5 and TRBJ2-7; the central 11 bases match TRBD2. The bases read TGTGCCAGCAGGGGACTAGCGGACTCCTACGAGCAGTACTTC. It specifies CASRGLADSYEQYF.